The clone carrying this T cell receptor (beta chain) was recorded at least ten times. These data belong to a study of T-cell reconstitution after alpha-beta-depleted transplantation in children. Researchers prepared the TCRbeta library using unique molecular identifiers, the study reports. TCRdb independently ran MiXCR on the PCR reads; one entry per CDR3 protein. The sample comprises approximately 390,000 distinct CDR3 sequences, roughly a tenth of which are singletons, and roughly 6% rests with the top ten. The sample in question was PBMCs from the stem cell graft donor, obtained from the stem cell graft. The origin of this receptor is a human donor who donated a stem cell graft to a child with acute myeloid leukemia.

Here the CDR3 reads CASSSAGGPYNEQFF. CDR3 nucleotide sequence: TGTGCCAGCAGTTCTGCGGGGGGGCCTTACAATGAGCAGTTCTTC. The chain links TRBV12-3 or TRBV12-4 to TRBJ2-1, with TRBD2 matching over 9 bases. The ends lost 4 bases at V and 4 bases at J; junction bases unmatched: 5. The CDR3 is made up of 15 amino acids.